The rows below give T cell receptor beta chains drawn from one sample of a study of identical twins. TCRdb re-analysed the 5' RACE reads in MiXCR, keeping a single row per CDR3 protein. This table holds around 1.7 million distinct CDR3 sequences, around 29% found once. Input material: cord blood. The origin of the receptors is a newborn girl in good health. CDR3s include the opening cysteine and the closing phenylalanine or tryptophan. A D gene is named only where the DNA matches it firmly. Clone size appears in some rows only: once, few, many, or a class for an expanded clone.

size: NA
J: TRBJ2-6
V: TRBV20-1
D: NA
CDR3: CSARGSSQAGANVLTF
DNA: TGCAGTGCTAGAGGTTCCAGTCAGGCTGGGGCCAACGTCCTGACTTTC

size: few
J: TRBJ1-6
V: TRBV20-1
D: NA
CDR3: CSAGKDSNSPLHF
DNA: TGCAGTGCTGGAAAGGACAGTAATTCACCCCTCCACTTT

size: NA
J: TRBJ2-5
V: TRBV5-5
D: TRBD2
CDR3: CASSLLLPSGASQETQYF
DNA: TGTGCCAGCAGCTTGTTACTTCCTAGCGGGGCATCTCAAGAGACCCAGTACTTC

size: NA
J: TRBJ1-1
V: TRBV2
D: TRBD1
CDR3: CASSEAGTGRTEAFF
DNA: TGTGCCAGCAGTGAAGCGGGGACAGGGAGAACTGAAGCTTTCTTT

size: NA
J: TRBJ2-3
V: TRBV7-9
D: TRBD2
CDR3: CASSLTTSGDTQYF
DNA: TGTGCCAGCAGCCTAACGACTAGCGGAGATACGCAGTATTTT

size: once
J: TRBJ2-5
V: TRBV6-6
D: NA
CDR3: CAGSFPVTGGETQYF
DNA: TGTGCCGGCAGTTTCCCCGTGACAGGAGGAGAGACCCAGTACTTC

size: few
J: TRBJ1-1
V: TRBV29-1
D: NA
CDR3: CSGRGLGNTEAFF
DNA: TGCAGCGGCAGGGGACTCGGGAACACTGAAGCTTTCTTT

size: many
J: TRBJ2-7
V: TRBV12-3/TRBV12-4
D: NA
CDR3: CASSYLWTYEQYF
DNA: TGTGCCAGCAGTTATCTCTGGACCTACGAGCAGTACTTC

size: NA
J: TRBJ2-7
V: TRBV4-1
D: NA
CDR3: CASSQVQQYNEQYF
DNA: TGCGCCAGCAGCCAAGTTCAGCAATACAATGAGCAGTACTTC

size: NA
J: TRBJ2-1
V: TRBV3-1
D: NA
CDR3: CASSQVPGFNEQFF
DNA: TGTGCCAGCAGCCAAGTTCCCGGATTCAATGAGCAGTTCTTC

size: NA
J: TRBJ2-7
V: TRBV20-1
D: TRBD2
CDR3: CSASYGLAGAPNYEQYF
DNA: TGCAGTGCTAGTTACGGACTAGCGGGGGCCCCTAATTACGAGCAGTACTTC

size: few
J: TRBJ2-7
V: TRBV6-2/TRBV6-3
D: NA
CDR3: CASSTAYTNYEQYF
DNA: TGTGCCAGCAGTACAGCCTACACTAACTACGAGCAGTACTTC

size: once
J: TRBJ2-7
V: TRBV7-9
D: NA
CDR3: CASSLVFLGRGASPYEQYF
DNA: TGTGCCAGCAGCTTAGTTTTTCTAGGTCGGGGGGCCTCGCCCTACGAGCAGTACTTC

size: few
J: TRBJ2-7
V: TRBV7-2
D: TRBD2
CDR3: CASSPHNSGRALYEQYF
DNA: TGTGCCAGCAGCCCACACAATAGCGGGAGGGCCCTCTACGAGCAGTACTTC

size: NA
J: TRBJ1-5
V: TRBV10-1
D: NA
CDR3: CASSRVEQPQHF
DNA: TGCGCCAGCAGTCGGGTAGAGCAGCCCCAGCATTTT

size: few
J: TRBJ2-7
V: TRBV28
D: NA
CDR3: CASSFVQGGYEQYF
DNA: TGTGCCAGCAGTTTCGTACAGGGAGGCTACGAGCAGTACTTC

size: few
J: TRBJ2-7
V: TRBV12-3/TRBV12-4
D: TRBD1
CDR3: CASRDPGQGAYEQYF
DNA: TGTGCCAGCAGAGATCCGGGACAGGGGGCCTACGAGCAGTACTTC

size: few
J: TRBJ2-7
V: TRBV30
D: TRBD2
CDR3: CAWGPGLVPYEQYF
DNA: TGTGCCTGGGGGCCGGGACTAGTACCCTACGAGCAGTACTTC